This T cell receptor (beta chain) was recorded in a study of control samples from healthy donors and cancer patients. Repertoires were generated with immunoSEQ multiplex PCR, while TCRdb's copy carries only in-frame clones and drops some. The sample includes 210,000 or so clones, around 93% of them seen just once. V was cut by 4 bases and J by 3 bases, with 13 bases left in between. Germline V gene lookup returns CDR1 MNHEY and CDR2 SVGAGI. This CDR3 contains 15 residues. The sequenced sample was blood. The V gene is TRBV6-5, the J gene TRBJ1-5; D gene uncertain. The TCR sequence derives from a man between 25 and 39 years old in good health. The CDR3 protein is CASSSTGELNQPQHF. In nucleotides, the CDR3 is TGTGCCAGCAGTTCTACCGGGGAGCTCAATCAGCCCCAGCATTTT.